This T cell receptor (beta chain) is drawn from a study of T-cell memory formation after mild COVID-19. At the level of the study: Largely, the TCR clusters proved donor specific. Points from the study as a whole: Certain responding clones were present in pre-infection memory, suggesting participation of cross-reactive memory. CD4+ contracting clones lay mainly in CM and EM, CD8+ ones in EMRA.

Using constant-segment primers, 5'RACE produced TCR alpha and TCR beta cDNA libraries carrying sample barcodes and UMIs. TCRdb passed the 5' RACE reads through MiXCR, listing each CDR3 protein once. The sample lists roughly 80,000 distinct CDR3 sequences, roughly 13% occurring once. V dropped 0 bases and J dropped 2 bases, with 8 bases sitting between them. Germline values: CDR1 GTSNPN, CDR2 SVGIG (reference sequence). The CDR3 totals 14 residues. This clonotype was detected a few times. What it recognizes is unknown. V is TRBV30 and J is TRBJ2-1, with D perhaps TRBD2 (5 bases). The origin of this receptor is an adult woman who had mild COVID-19 (a few samples of this study predate the infection). Cell type and time point are not known. Source material: PBMCs or a T cell subset sorted from them (not recorded which). This chain's CDR3 is CAWSVGVPYNEQFF. The CDR3, as DNA: TGTGCCTGGAGTGTGGGAGTCCCCTACAATGAGCAGTTCTTC.